A selection of T cell receptor beta chains follows, all from one sample in a study of blood T cell repertoires in COVID-19. Sequencing was performed with immunoSEQ multiplex PCR; in TCRdb, only in-frame clones are kept and a portion is missing. The sample lists about 130,000 clones, approximately 89% occurring once. Sequencing was done on a sample of peripheral blood. The receptors come from a woman between 55 and 75 years old with acute or convalescent COVID-19. Each CDR3 is given with its conserved first and last residue. D genes are given only for firm matches. Clone size, where shown, is once, few, many, or a class for clones that have expanded.

>TRBV7-2|TRBJ1-2|-|-
CASSLSLTVNNYGYTF
>TRBV6-2/TRBV6-3|TRBJ1-1|-|-
CASSYSGRGTEAFF
>TRBV5-6|TRBJ2-2|-|TRBD1
CASSPRWDRDTGELFF
>TRBV19|TRBJ1-5|once|TRBD1
CASKKDRVNQPQHF
>TRBV20-1|TRBJ1-6|once|-
CSASVPPGGSPLHF
>TRBV19|TRBJ2-1|once|TRBD2
CASTSGISYNEQFF
>TRBV7-9|TRBJ1-2|few|-
CASSPPGGYGYTF
>TRBV12-3/TRBV12-4|TRBJ2-1|once|-
CASSLGPANEQFF
>TRBV7-9|TRBJ1-4|-|-
CASSSRTNEKLFF
>TRBV11-3|TRBJ2-1|few|TRBD2
CASSFSGSSYNEQFF
>TRBV27|TRBJ2-2|-|-
CASSIANTGELFF
>TRBV5-6|TRBJ1-2|-|TRBD1
CASRYPGTGEGMGYTF
>TRBV5-1|TRBJ1-1|-|TRBD1
CASSLGDREAFF
>TRBV3-1/TRBV3-2|TRBJ1-1|once|-
CASSSMGMNTEAFF
>TRBV30|TRBJ1-4|few|TRBD1
CACPGTGSGKLFF
>TRBV24-1|TRBJ2-1|-|TRBD1
CATSDRTGGSYNEQFF
>TRBV18|TRBJ2-3|-|TRBD1
CASSPIGTGNPRSTDTQYF
>TRBV19|TRBJ2-1|-|TRBD2
CASSIGGLAGGYNEQFF
>TRBV9|TRBJ2-2|-|TRBD2
CASSVDGTSGFTGELFF
>TRBV2|TRBJ1-2|-|-
CASSGGRNYGYTF
>TRBV6-6|TRBJ1-2|-|TRBD1
CASSPISGQGDFYGYTF
>TRBV5-1|TRBJ1-1|-|TRBD1
CASSLAFGQVVGHAEAFF
>TRBV9|TRBJ2-7|-|TRBD1
CASSVGSPAGTVPYEQYF
>TRBV24-1|TRBJ2-3|-|TRBD2
CATSDHSRMTSGRSTDTQYF
>TRBV7-8|TRBJ1-3|-|-
CASSFRGGNTIYF
>TRBV21-1|TRBJ2-5|-|-
CASSKIFALETQYF
>TRBV9|TRBJ1-2|-|-
CASSVGVEGNLGYTF
>TRBV7-9|TRBJ2-5|-|-
CASSLVGQIQETRYF
>TRBV28|TRBJ2-7|-|TRBD2
CASSLAGVLGEQYF
>TRBV30|TRBJ1-5|few|TRBD1
CAWPTGAGDQPQHF
>TRBV7-3|TRBJ1-1|-|-
CASSPAGGRVAEAFF
>TRBV5-1|TRBJ2-1|-|TRBD2
CASSLVAGGGDNEQFF
>TRBV12-3/TRBV12-4|TRBJ1-1|-|-
CASRLQVNTEAFF